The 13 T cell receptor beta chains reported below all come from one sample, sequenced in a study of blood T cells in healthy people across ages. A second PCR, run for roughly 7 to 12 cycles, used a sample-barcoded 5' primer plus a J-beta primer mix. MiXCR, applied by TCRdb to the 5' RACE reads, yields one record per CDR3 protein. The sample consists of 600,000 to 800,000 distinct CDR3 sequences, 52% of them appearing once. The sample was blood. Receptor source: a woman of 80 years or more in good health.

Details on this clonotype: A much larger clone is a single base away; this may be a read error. Written as DNA, the CDR3 is TGTGCCAGCAGTTTCCCAGGGACCTACGAGCAGTACTTC. Its translation is CASSFPGTYEQYF. This chain joins TRBV28 and TRBJ2-7; possible D gene TRBD1, 5 bases. The V gene's germline CDR1 is MDHEN and CDR2 SYDVKM. CDR3 length equals 13 residues. Trimming pared 3 bases from V and 2 bases from J, leaving 8 bases between. Full variable domain (remainder filled in from reference TRBV28 and TRBJ2-7): DVKVTQSSRYLVKRTGEKVFLECVQDMDHENMFWYRQDPGLGLRLIYFSYDVKMKEKGDIPEGYSVSREKKERFSLILESASTNQTSMYLCASSFPGTYEQYFGPGTRLTVT.

The CDR3 DNA is TGTGCCAGCAATCGCCGGGACAGCCGCTACAATGAGCAGTTCTTC. Amino acid sequence: CASNRRDSRYNEQFF. The chain joins TRBV12-3 or TRBV12-4 to TRBJ2-1; 7 nucleotides align to TRBD1. The CDR3 is made up of 15 amino acids. J was trimmed by 3 bases and V by 7 bases; bases with no gene match: 9.

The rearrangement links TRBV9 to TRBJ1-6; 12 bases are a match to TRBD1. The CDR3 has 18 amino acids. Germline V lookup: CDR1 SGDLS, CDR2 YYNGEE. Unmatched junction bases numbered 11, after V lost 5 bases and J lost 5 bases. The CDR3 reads CASSLGGDRGLDNSPLHF. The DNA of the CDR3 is TGTGCCAGCAGTTTAGGAGGGGACAGGGGGCTGGATAATTCACCCCTCCACTTT.

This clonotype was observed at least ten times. The CDR3 bases are TGCGCCAGCAGCTTGGAAGGGGCGGAAAGTAACACAGATACGCAGTATTTT. Translation gives CASSLEGAESNTDTQYF. J is TRBJ2-3 and V is TRBV5-1; possibly TRBD1 for D (5 bases). The germline gives CDR1 SGHRS, CDR2 YFSETQ. Trimming pared 0 bases from V and 2 bases from J, leaving 16 bases between. The CDR3 consists of 17 residues. Complete variable domain (other parts from reference TRBV5-1 and TRBJ2-3): KAGVTQTPRYLIKTRGQQVTLSCSPISGHRSVSWYQQTPGQGLQFLFEYFSETQRNKGNFPGRFSGRQFSNSRSEMNVSTLELGDSALYLCASSLEGAESNTDTQYFGPGTRLTVL.

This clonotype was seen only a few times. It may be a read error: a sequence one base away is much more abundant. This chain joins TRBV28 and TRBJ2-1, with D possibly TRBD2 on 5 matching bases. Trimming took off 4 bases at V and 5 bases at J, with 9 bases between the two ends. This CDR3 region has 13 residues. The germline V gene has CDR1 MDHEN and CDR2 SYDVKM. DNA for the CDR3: TGTGCCAGCAGTTGCCACGGGAACAATGAGCAGTTCTTC. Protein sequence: CASSCHGNNEQFF.

CDR3 protein: CATSRDKWAATQPQHF. The CDR3 DNA reads TGTGCCACCAGCAGAGATAAGTGGGCAGCTACTCAGCCCCAGCATTTT. J is TRBJ1-5 and V is TRBV15; D is uncertain. The CDR3 covers 16 residues. V lost 0 bases, J lost 6 bases, and 15 bases lay in between. The germline CDR1 and CDR2 sequences are LNHNV and YYDKDF (reference sequence).

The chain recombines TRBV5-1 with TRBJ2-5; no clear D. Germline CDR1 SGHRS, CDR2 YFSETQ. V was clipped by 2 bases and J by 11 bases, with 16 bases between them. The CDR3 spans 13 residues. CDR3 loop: CASSFMEHNEQYF. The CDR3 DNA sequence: TGCGCCAGCAGCTTTATGGAGCACAATGAGCAGTACTTC. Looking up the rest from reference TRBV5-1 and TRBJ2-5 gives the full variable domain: KAGVTQTPRYLIKTRGQQVTLSCSPISGHRSVSWYQQTPGQGLQFLFEYFSETQRNKGNFPGRFSGRQFSNSRSEMNVSTLELGDSALYLCASSFMEHNEQYFGPGTRLLVL.

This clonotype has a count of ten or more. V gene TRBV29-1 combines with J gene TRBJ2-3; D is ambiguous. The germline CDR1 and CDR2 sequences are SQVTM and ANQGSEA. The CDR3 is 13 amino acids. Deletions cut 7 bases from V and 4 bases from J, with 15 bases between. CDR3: CSAKSSPPDTQYF. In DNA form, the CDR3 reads TGCAGCGCGAAATCGAGTCCGCCAGATACGCAGTATTTT.

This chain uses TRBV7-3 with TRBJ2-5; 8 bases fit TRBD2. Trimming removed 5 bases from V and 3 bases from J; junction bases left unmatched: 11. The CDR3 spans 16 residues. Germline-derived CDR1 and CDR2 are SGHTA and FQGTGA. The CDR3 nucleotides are TGTGCCAGCAGCCAAAGAGTTGGGACTAGGGAAGAGACCCAGTACTTC. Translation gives CASSQRVGTREETQYF.

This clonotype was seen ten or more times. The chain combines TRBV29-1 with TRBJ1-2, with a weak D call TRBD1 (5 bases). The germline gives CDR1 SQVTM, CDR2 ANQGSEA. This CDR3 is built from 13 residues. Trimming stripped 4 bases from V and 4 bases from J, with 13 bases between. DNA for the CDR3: TGCAGCGTTGTAGGATCAGGGAGCTATGGCTACACCTTC. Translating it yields CSVVGSGSYGYTF.

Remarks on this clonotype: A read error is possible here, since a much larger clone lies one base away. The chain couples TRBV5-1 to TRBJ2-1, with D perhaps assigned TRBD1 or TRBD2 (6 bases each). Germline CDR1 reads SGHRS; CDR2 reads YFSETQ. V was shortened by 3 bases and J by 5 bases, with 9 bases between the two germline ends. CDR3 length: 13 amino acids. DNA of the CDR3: TGCGCCAGCAGCTGGGGGGCTAACAATGAGCAGTTCTTC. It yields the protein CASSWGANNEQFF.

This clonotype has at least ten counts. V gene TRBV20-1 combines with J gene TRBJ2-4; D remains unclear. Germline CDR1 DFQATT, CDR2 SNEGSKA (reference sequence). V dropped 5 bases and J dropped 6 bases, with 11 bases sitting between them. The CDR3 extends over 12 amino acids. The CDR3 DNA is TGCAGTGCTGTCACAGCCGGAAACATTCAGTACTTC. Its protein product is CSAVTAGNIQYF.

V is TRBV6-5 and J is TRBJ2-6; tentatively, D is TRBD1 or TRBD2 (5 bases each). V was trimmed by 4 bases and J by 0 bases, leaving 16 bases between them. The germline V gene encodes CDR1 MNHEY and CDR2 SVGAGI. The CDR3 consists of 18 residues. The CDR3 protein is CASSLNGADRSGANVLTF. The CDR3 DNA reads TGTGCCAGCAGTTTAAACGGGGCCGACCGCTCTGGGGCCAACGTCCTGACTTTC.